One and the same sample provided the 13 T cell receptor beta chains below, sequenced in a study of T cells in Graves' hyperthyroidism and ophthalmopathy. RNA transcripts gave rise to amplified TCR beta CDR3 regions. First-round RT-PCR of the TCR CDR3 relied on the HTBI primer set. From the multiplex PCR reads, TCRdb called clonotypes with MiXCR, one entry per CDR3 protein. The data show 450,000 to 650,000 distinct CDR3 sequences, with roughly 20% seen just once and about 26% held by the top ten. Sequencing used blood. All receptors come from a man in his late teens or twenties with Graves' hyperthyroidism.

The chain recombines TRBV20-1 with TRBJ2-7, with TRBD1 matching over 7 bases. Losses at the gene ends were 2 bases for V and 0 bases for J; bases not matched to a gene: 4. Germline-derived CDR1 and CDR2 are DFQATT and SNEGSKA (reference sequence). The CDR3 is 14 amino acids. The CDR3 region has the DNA TGCAGTGCTAGACCCGGGACAGACTCCTACGAGCAGTACTTC. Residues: CSARPGTDSYEQYF.

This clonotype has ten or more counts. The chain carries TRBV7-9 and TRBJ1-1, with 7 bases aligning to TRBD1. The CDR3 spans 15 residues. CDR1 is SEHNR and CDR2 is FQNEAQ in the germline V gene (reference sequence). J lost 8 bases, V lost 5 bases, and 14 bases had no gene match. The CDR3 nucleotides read TGTGCCAGCAGCCTACAGGGGCGCATCCTCGGGGAAGCTTTCTTT. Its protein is CASSLQGRILGEAFF.

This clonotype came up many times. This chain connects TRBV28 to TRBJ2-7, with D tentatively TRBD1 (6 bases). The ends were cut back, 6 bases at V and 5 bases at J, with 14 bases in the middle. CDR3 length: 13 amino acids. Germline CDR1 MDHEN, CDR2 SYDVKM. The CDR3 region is CASRSGWGHEQYF. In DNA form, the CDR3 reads TGTGCCAGCAGATCGGGTTGGGGGCACGAGCAGTACTTC.

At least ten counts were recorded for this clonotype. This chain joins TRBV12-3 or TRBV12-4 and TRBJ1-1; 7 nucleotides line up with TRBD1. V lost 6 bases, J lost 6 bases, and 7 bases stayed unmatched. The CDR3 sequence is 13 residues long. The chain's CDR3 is CASSPRQGAEAFF. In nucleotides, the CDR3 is TGTGCCAGCAGCCCCAGACAGGGCGCTGAAGCTTTCTTT.

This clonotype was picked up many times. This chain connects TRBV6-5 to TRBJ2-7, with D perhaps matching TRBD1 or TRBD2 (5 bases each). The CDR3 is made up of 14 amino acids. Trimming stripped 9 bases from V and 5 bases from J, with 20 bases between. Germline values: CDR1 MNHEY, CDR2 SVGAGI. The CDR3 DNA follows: TGTGCCAGTATCCTGACAGAGGGTGTCGACGAGCAGTACTTC. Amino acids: CASILTEGVDEQYF.

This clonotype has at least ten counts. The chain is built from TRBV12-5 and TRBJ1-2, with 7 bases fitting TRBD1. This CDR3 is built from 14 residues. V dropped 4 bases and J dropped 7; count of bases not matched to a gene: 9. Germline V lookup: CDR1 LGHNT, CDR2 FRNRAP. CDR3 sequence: CASGSPDREGGYTF. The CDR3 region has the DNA TGTGCTAGTGGTTCACCTGACAGGGAAGGTGGCTACACCTTC.

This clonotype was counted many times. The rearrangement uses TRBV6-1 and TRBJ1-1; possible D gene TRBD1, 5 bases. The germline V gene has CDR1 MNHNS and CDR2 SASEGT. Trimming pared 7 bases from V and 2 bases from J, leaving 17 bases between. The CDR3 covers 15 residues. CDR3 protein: CASKRGRQPNTEAFF. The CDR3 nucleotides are TGTGCCAGCAAACGAGGTAGACAGCCCAACACTGAAGCTTTCTTT.

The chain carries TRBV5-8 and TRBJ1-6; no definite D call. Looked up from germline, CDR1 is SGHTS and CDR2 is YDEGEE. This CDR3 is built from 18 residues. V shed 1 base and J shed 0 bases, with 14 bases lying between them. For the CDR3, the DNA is TGTGCCAGCAGCTTGAGCAATTCAGCCTTCTCCTATAATTCACCCCTCCACTTT. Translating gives CASSLSNSAFSYNSPLHF. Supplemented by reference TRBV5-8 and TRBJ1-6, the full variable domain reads EAGVTQSPTHLIKTRGQQATLRCSPISGHTSVYWYQQALGLGLQFLLWYDEGEERNRGNFPPRFSGRQFPNYSSELNVNALELEDSALYLCASSLSNSAFSYNSPLHFGNGTRLTVT.

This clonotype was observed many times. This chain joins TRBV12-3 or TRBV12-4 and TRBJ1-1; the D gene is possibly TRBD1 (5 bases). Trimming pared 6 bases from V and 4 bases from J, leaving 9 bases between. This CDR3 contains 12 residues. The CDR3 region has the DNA TGTGCCAGCAGGGGGGTGGGCACTGAAGCTTTCTTT. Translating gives CASRGVGTEAFF.

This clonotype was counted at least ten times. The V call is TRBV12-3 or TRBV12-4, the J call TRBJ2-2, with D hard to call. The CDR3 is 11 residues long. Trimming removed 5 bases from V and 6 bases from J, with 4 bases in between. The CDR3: CASSHSGELFF. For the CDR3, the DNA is TGTGCCAGCAGTCACTCCGGGGAGCTGTTTTTT.

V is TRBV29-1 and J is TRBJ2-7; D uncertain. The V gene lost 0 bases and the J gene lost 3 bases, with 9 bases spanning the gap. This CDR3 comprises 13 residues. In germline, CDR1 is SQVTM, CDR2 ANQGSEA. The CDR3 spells CSVEDPRVYEQYF. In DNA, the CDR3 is TGCAGCGTTGAAGATCCTAGGGTCTACGAGCAGTACTTC.

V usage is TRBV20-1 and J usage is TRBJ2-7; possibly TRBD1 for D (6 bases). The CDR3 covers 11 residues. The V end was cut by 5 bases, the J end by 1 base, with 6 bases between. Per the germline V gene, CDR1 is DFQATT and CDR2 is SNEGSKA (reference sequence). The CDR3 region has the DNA TGCAGTGCTGACAGGTCCTACGAGCAGTACTTC. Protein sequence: CSADRSYEQYF.

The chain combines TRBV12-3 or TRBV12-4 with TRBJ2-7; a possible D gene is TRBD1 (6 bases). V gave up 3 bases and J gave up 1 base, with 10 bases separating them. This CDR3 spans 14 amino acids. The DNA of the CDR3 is TGTGCCAGCAGTTTCGGACAGATTTCCTACGAGCAGTACTTC. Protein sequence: CASSFGQISYEQYF.